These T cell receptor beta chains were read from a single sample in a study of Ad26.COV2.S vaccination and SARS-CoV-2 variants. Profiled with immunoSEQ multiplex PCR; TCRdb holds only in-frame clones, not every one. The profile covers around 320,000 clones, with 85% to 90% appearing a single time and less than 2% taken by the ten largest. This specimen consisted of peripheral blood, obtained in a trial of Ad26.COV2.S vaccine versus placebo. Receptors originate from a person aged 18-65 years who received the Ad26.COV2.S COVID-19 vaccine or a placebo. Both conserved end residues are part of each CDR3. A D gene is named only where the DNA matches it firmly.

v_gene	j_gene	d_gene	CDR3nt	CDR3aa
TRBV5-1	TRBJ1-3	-	TGCGCCAGCCGTCTCGAGCCGGGATCTGGAAACACCATATATTTT	CASRLEPGSGNTIYF
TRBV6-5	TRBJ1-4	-	TGTGCCAGCTTAGGGCGGTCTAATGAAAAACTGTTTTTT	CASLGRSNEKLFF
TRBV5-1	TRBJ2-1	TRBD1	TGCGCCAGCAGCTTGGGCACAGGGGGCAACAATGAGCAGTTCTTC	CASSLGTGGNNEQFF
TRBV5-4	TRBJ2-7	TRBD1	TGTGCCAGCAGCTTCGGACAGGGTGCCATTTACGAGCAGTACTTC	CASSFGQGAIYEQYF
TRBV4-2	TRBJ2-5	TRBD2	TGTGCCAGCAGCGTAGCTAGCGGGGGTTCACAAGAGACCCAGTACTTC	CASSVASGGSQETQYF
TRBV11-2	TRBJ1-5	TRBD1	TGTGCCAGCAGCGCCGGGACAGGGGGATATGGGGGCAATCAGCCCCAGCATTTT	CASSAGTGGYGGNQPQHF
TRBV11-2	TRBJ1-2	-	TGTGCCAGCAGCTTAGGGCAGAGCGATGGCTACACCTTC	CASSLGQSDGYTF
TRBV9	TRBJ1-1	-	TGTGCCAGCAGCGTAGCTACCGGGGGGACGAAGAACACTGAAGCTTTCTTT	CASSVATGGTKNTEAFF
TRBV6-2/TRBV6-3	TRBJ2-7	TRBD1	TGTGCCAGCAGTTACCAGAGGACAGGGGTTGGCGAGCAGTACTTC	CASSYQRTGVGEQYF
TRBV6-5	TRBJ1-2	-	TGTGCCAGCAGTTTCAGAGGCAGTAACTATGGCTACACCTTC	CASSFRGSNYGYTF
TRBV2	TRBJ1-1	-	TGTGCCAGCAGTGAGGTAGGGAGAAGCGCTGAAGCTTTCTTT	CASSEVGRSAEAFF